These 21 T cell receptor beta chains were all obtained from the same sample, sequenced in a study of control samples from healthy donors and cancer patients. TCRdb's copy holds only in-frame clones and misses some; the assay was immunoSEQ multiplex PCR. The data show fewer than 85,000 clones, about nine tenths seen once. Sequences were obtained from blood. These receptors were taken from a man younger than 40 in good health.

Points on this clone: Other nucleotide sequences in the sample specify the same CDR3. As DNA, the CDR3 is TGTGCCAGCAGTTACAGGCTCACCGGGGAGCTGTTTTTT. It translates to CASSYRLTGELFF. The J gene is TRBJ2-2, the V gene TRBV6-5, with no clear D. Germline V gene data show CDR1 as MNHEY and CDR2 as SVGAGI. Trimming cost V 2 bases and J 4 bases, with 5 bases left between them. The CDR3 spans 13 residues.

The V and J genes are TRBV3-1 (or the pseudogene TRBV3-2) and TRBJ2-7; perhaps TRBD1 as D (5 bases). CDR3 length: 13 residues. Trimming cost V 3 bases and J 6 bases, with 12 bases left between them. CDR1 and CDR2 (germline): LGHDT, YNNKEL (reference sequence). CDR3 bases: TGTGCCAGCAGCCAGACAGAAACGGGCGAGCAGTACTTC. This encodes CASSQTETGEQYF.

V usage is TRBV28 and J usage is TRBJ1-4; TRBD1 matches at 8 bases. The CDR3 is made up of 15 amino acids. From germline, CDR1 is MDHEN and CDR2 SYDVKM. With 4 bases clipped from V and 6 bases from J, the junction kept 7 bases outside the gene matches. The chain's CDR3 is CASSSLRGRDEKLFF. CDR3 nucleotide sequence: TGTGCCAGCAGTTCCCTCAGGGGGCGGGATGAAAAACTGTTTTTT.

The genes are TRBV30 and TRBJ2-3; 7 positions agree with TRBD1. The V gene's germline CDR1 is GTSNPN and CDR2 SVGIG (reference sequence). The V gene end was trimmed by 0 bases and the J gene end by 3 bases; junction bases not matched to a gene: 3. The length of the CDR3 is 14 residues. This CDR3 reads CAWSVKDRTDTQYF. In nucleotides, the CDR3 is TGTGCCTGGAGTGTTAAGGACAGGACAGATACGCAGTATTTT.

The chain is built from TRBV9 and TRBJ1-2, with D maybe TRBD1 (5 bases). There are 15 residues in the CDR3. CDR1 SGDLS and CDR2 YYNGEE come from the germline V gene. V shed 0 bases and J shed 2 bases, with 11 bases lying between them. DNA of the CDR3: TGTGCCAGCAGCGTAGCCCGGGACGAAAACTATGGCTACACCTTC. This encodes CASSVARDENYGYTF.

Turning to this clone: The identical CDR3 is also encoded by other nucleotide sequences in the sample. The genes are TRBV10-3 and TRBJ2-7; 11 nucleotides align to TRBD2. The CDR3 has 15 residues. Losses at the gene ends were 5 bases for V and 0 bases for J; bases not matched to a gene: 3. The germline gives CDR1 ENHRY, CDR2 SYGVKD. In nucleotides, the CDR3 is TGTGCCATCAGTCGACTAGCGGGGAGCTCCTACGAGCAGTACTTC. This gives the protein CAISRLAGSSYEQYF.

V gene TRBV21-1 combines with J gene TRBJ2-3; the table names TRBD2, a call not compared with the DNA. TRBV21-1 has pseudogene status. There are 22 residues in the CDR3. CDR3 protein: CASSNGEIGTSGRKASTDTQYF. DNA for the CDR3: TGTGCCAGCAGCAATGGGGAGATAGGAACTAGCGGGAGGAAAGCTAGCACAGATACGCAGTATTTT.

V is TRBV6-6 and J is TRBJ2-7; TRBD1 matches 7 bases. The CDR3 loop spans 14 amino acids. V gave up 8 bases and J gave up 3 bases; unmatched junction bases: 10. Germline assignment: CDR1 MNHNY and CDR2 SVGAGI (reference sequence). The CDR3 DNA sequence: TGTGCCAGCTCCGAAACCTGGGACAGCTACGAGCAGTACTTC. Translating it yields CASSETWDSYEQYF.

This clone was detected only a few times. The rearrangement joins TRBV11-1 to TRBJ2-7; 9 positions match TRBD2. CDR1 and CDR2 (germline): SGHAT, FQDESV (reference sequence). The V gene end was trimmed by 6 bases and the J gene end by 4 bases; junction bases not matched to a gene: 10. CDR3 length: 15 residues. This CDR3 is CASSSIAGEPYEQYF. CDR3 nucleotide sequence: TGTGCCAGCAGTTCCATAGCGGGGGAGCCGTACGAGCAGTACTTC.

For the CDR3, the DNA is TGTGCCAGCAGCGTAGATGGAGGGAGGACCGGCTACACCTTC. As protein: CASSVDGGRTGYTF. V gene TRBV9 combines with J gene TRBJ1-2; the D is unclear. The CDR3 is made up of 14 amino acids. CDR1 is SGDLS, CDR2 YYNGEE, per germline. Trimming left V 0 bases short and J 8 bases short, with 14 bases between.

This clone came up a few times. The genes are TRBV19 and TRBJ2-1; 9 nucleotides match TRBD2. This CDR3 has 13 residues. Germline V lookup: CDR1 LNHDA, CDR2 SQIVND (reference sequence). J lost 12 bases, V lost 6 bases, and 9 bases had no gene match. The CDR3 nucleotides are TGTGCCAGTAGGGAACTAGCGGGTGTGGGGCAGTTCTTC. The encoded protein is CASRELAGVGQFF. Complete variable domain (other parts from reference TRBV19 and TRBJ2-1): DGGITQSPKYLFRKEGQNVTLSCEQNLNHDAMYWYRQDPGQGLRLIYYSQIVNDFQKGDIAEGYSVSREKKESFPLTVTSAQKNPTAFYLCASRELAGVGQFFGPGTRLTVL.

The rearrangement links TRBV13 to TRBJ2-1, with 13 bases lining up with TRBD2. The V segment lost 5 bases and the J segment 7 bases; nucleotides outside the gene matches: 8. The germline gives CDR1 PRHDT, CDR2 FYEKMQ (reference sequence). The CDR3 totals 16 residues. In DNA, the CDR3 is TGTGCCAGCAGCCCAGCGGGACTAGCGGGGCGAAATGAGCAGTTCTTC. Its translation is CASSPAGLAGRNEQFF.

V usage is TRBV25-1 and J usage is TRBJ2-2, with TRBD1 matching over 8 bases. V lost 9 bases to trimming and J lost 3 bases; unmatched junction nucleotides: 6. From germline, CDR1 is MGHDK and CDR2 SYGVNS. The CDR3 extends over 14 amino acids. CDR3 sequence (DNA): TGTGCCAGTCGAAACAGGGGGGACACCGGGGAGCTGTTTTTT. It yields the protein CASRNRGDTGELFF. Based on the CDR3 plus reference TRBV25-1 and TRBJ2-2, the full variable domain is EADIYQTPRYLVIGTGKKITLECSQTMGHDKMYWYQQDPGMELHLIHYSYGVNSTEKGDLSSESTVSRIRTEHFPLTLESARPSHTSQYLCASRNRGDTGELFFGEGSRLTVL.

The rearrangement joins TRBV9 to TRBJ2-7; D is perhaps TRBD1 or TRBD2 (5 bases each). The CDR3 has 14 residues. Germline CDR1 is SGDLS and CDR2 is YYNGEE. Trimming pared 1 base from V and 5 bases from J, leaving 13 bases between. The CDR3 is CASSVSPGSNEQYF. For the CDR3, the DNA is TGTGCCAGCAGCGTATCCCCAGGGAGCAACGAGCAGTACTTC.

The CDR3 spells CASRQGSTEAFF. CDR3 DNA sequence: TGTGCCAGCAGACAGGGTAGCACTGAAGCTTTCTTT. The gene calls are TRBV27 and TRBJ1-1, with D perhaps matching TRBD1 (6 bases). Germline CDR1 is MNHEY and CDR2 is SMNVEV (reference sequence). Trimming pared 6 bases from V and 4 bases from J, leaving 9 bases between. This CDR3 has 12 residues.

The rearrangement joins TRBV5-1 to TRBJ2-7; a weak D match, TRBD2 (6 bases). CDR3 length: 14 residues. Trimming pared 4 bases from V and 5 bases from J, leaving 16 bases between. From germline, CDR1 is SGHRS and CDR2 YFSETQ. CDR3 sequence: CASSTAGPTDEQYF. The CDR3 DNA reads TGCGCCAGCAGCACGGCGGGACCTACCGACGAGCAGTACTTC. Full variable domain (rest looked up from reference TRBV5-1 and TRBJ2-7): KAGVTQTPRYLIKTRGQQVTLSCSPISGHRSVSWYQQTPGQGLQFLFEYFSETQRNKGNFPGRFSGRQFSNSRSEMNVSTLELGDSALYLCASSTAGPTDEQYFGPGTRLTVT.

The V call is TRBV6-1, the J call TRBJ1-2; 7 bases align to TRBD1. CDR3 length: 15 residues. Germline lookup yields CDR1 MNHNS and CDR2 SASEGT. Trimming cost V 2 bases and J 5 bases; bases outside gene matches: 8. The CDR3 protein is CASSEKYTGDYGYTF. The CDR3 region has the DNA TGTGCCAGCAGTGAAAAGTACACAGGGGATTATGGCTACACCTTC.

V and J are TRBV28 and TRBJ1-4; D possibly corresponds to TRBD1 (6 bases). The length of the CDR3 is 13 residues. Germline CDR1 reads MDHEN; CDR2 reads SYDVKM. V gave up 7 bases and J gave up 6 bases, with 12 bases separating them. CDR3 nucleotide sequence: TGTGCCAGCAAGGGGGGGGGCCATGAAAAACTGTTTTTT. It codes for CASKGGGHEKLFF.

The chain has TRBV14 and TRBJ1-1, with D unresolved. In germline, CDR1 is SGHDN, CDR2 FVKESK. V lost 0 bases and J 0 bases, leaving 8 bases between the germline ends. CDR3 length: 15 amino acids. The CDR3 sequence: CASSQETDMNTEAFF. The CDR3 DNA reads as TGTGCCAGCAGCCAAGAAACAGACATGAACACTGAAGCTTTCTTT.

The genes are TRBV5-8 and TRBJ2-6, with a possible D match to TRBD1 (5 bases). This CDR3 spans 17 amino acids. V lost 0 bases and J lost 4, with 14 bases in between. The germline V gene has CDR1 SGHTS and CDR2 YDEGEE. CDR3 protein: CASSLASGALGANVLTF. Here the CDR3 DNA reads TGTGCCAGCAGCTTGGCCTCTGGGGCGTTAGGGGCCAACGTCCTGACTTTC. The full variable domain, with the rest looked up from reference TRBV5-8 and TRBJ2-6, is EAGVTQSPTHLIKTRGQQATLRCSPISGHTSVYWYQQALGLGLQFLLWYDEGEERNRGNFPPRFSGRQFPNYSSELNVNALELEDSALYLCASSLASGALGANVLTFGAGSRLTVL.

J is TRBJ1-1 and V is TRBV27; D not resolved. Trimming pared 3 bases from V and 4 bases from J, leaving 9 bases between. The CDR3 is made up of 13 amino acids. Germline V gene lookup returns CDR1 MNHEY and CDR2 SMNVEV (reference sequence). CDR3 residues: CASSLAIGTEAFF. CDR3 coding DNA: TGTGCCAGCAGTTTGGCCATTGGCACTGAAGCTTTCTTT.